What follows describes a single T cell receptor beta chain. In its sample, this clonotype was seen many times. The target of this receptor is not known. Per-nucleotide qualities are absent, and no much larger clonotype sits a single base away. TCRdb shows the sequencer as Illumina MiSeq. Quantitative 5'-RACE with molecular barcodes was the method used to prepare the TCR beta libraries. Per the original workflow: A new computational method based on a probabilistic model of VDJ rearrangement was used to identify disease-linked TCR variants. The raw public data were reprocessed by TCRdb itself: fastp quality trimming at Q25, MiXCR clonotype calling, in-frame beta chains only. Each entry merges the rows of one CDR3 protein and shows their most common DNA and genes. The V and J calls reflect TCRdb's pipeline rather than the authors' work. For this sample the table gives approximately 24,000 distinct CDR3 sequences, of which roughly 13% were detected only once. The ten largest make up 30% to 35% of the sample.

The CDR3 starts with the cysteine, ends with the phenylalanine, and has 12 residues. The entry retains the CDR3 DNA only, 36 bases that are in frame from base 1. The germline ends are 16 bases apart after V is trimmed by 6 bases and J by 10 bases. The germline V gene supplies CDR1 SQVTM and CDR2 ANQGSEA. These data originate in a study of CD8 T cells in ankylosing spondylitis (TCRdb year 2017). In terms of the full investigation: The study set out to find disease-linked TCR variants by profiling T cell receptor beta repertoires in ankylosing spondylitis patients and healthy donors. In total, the full study cohort was made up of about 99 healthy donors and roughly 27 ankylosing spondylitis patients. Peripheral blood samples were taken, and synovial fluid was additionally collected from ankylosing spondylitis patients.

Study-level results and caveats: The disease-linked clones showed a CD8+ phenotype and occurred at relatively low frequencies in peripheral blood. A TCR beta motif made up of several highly homologous amino acid variants appeared to be characteristic of blood from ankylosing spondylitis patients. Some of the motif variants had been reported before in the synovial fluid and blood of reactive arthritis patients, a finding that suggests common disease-initiation mechanisms. Significant enrichment of the disease-linked clones was reported in matched synovial fluid samples from ankylosing spondylitis patients.

This TCR came from a male donor with ankylosing spondylitis or in good health (not recorded which). Sequenced sample: blood. The V and J segments used are TRBV29-1 and TRBJ2-1; the D segment could be TRBD2, given 5 matching bases. The CDR3 protein sequence reads: CSVGWGVEEQFF. The DNA sequence is TGCAGCGTGGGTTGGGGAGTTGAGGAGCAGTTCTTC.